This T cell receptor beta chain was identified in a study of blood T cell repertoires in COVID-19. Produced via immunoSEQ multiplex PCR; TCRdb's table is partial and in-frame only. The sample shows 120,000 or so clones, 85% of them seen only once. The CDR3 contains 14 residues. Germline assignment: CDR1 SGDLS and CDR2 YYNGEE. The V and J ends lost 3 bases and 7 bases, in that order; junction bases with no gene match: 0. The chain couples TRBV9 to TRBJ1-6, with 11 positions matching TRBD1. The receptor was isolated from a woman older than 75 with acute or convalescent COVID-19. The specimen was peripheral blood. CDR3 loop: CASSGTGGNSPLHF. For the CDR3, the DNA is TGTGCCAGCAGCGGGACAGGGGGCAATTCACCCCTCCACTTT.